Below, 23 T cell receptor beta chains from the same sample are listed, as sequenced in a study of vaccination effects on CD4 cells after COVID-19. Method: immunoSEQ multiplex PCR; TCRdb's copy keeps in-frame clones and lacks some. Among about 37,000 clones listed, 60% to 75% were seen once. Once cultured for around 11 days, the cells underwent separation to obtain CD4+ T cells. These receptors' targets are unknown. The sample in question was CD4+ T cells from PBMCs cultured without peptide, obtained before COVID-19 vaccination. The receptors shown here come from a human donor who received a COVID-19 vaccine.

V and J are TRBV28 and TRBJ1-2, with D hard to call. CDR3 length equals 11 residues. The V gene's germline CDR1 is MDHEN and CDR2 SYDVKM. Between the trimmed V and J ends, which lost 5 bases and 6 bases, there was a span of 7 bases. The CDR3 spells CASSRWDGYTF. The CDR3 region has the DNA TGTGCCAGCAGTAGGTGGGATGGCTACACCTTC.

This chain links TRBV4-1 with TRBJ1-1; D is uncertain. Germline V gene lookup returns CDR1 MGHRA and CDR2 YSYEKL. This CDR3 is built from 12 residues. The germline V and J ends were trimmed by 3 bases and 11 bases, with 13 bases remaining between them. The chain's CDR3 is CASSHIFSAAFF. The CDR3 DNA follows: TGCGCCAGCAGCCACATATTTAGTGCGGCTTTCTTT.

This clone has only a few counts. The chain carries TRBV19 and TRBJ1-3, with 11 bases identical to TRBD1. V lost 7 bases, J lost 2 bases, and 10 bases stayed unmatched. CDR3 length equals 17 residues. The germline gives CDR1 LNHDA, CDR2 SQIVND (reference sequence). CDR3 sequence reads: CASTPGQGDRAGNTIYF. CDR3 nucleotides: TGTGCCAGTACCCCGGGACAGGGGGACAGGGCTGGAAACACCATATATTTT.

The rearrangement links TRBV7-9 to TRBJ2-7; D is unresolved. Germline CDR1 is SEHNR and CDR2 is FQNEAQ (reference sequence). The CDR3 runs to 12 residues. V dropped 1 base and J dropped 9 bases, with 10 bases sitting between them. In DNA, the CDR3 is TGTGCCAGCAGCTTAGAAGGGCCAGGGCAGTACTTC. It is translated as CASSLEGPGQYF. The variable domain in full, with the rest retrieved from reference TRBV7-9 and TRBJ2-7, is DTGVSQNPRHKITKRGQNVTFRCDPISEHNRLYWYRQTLGQGPEFLTYFQNEAQLEKSRLLSDRFSAERPKGSFSTLEIQRTEQGDSAMYLCASSLEGPGQYFGPGTRLTVT.

The chain carries TRBV6-5 and TRBJ2-7; 7 nucleotides agree with TRBD1. This CDR3 is built from 12 residues. V dropped 5 bases and J dropped 6; count of bases not matched to a gene: 4. Germline V gives CDR1 MNHEY, CDR2 SVGAGI. The CDR3 sequence: CASSKTGSEQYF. DNA of the CDR3: TGTGCCAGCAGTAAGACAGGGAGCGAGCAGTACTTC.

The chain couples TRBV6-2 or TRBV6-3 to TRBJ2-7; a possible D gene is TRBD2 (6 bases). Deletions cut 5 bases from V and 1 base from J, with 15 bases between. The germline gives CDR1 MNHEY, CDR2 SVGEGT. This CDR3 comprises 15 residues. CDR3 loop: CASSPTSRGSYEQYF. The CDR3 DNA sequence: TGTGCCAGCAGTCCAACTAGCAGAGGATCCTACGAGCAGTACTTC.

V and J are TRBV28 and TRBJ1-2; 9 nucleotides line up with TRBD1. The CDR3 consists of 18 residues. V shed 4 bases and J 0 bases; nucleotides not matched to a gene: 12. The germline CDR1 and CDR2 sequences are MDHEN and SYDVKM. This CDR3 is CASSSVSDRGGSNYGYTF. DNA of the CDR3: TGTGCCAGCAGTTCCGTCTCGGACAGGGGAGGATCTAACTATGGCTACACCTTC.

There are a few counts of this clone. J is TRBJ2-7 and V is TRBV4-2; 10 positions agree with TRBD1. Germline V gene lookup returns CDR1 LGHNA and CDR2 YNFKEQ. The V and J ends lost 4 bases and 3 bases, in that order; junction bases with no gene match: 3. This CDR3 is built from 14 residues. The CDR3 DNA sequence: TGTGCCAGCAGCCCCGGACAGGGGGACTACGAGCAGTACTTC. This sequence encodes CASSPGQGDYEQYF.

This chain joins TRBV2 and TRBJ1-2; perhaps TRBD1 as D (5 bases). V dropped 7 bases and J dropped 7 bases, with 13 bases sitting between them. This CDR3 spans 12 amino acids. CDR1 is SNHLY, CDR2 FYNNEI, per germline. The CDR3 region is CASTPQGPGYTF. As DNA, the CDR3 is TGTGCCAGCACCCCCCAGGGACCTGGCTACACCTTC.

The chain combines TRBV18 with TRBJ1-2, with 9 bases lining up with TRBD1. CDR3 length: 16 residues. Germline V lookup: CDR1 KGHSH, CDR2 LQKENI. V lost 1 base to trimming and J lost 4 bases; unmatched junction nucleotides: 7. The CDR3: CASSPRGQGNTYGYTF. CDR3 DNA: TGTGCCAGCTCACCACGAGGACAGGGGAATACCTATGGCTACACCTTC. The full variable domain, its missing parts supplied by reference TRBV18 and TRBJ1-2, is NAGVMQNPRHLVRRRGQEARLRCSPMKGHSHVYWYRQLPEEGLKFMVYLQKENIIDESGMPKERFSAEFPKEGPSILRIQQVVRGDSAAYFCASSPRGQGNTYGYTFGSGTRLTVV.

This clone was seen once. The chain carries TRBV5-6 and TRBJ2-4; D may be TRBD1 (6 bases). This CDR3 comprises 14 residues. Trimming took off 4 bases at V and 0 bases at J, with 8 bases between the two ends. CDR1 is SGHDT, CDR2 YYEEEE, per germline. CDR3 residues: CASSRTVAKNIQYF. The DNA of the CDR3 is TGTGCCAGCAGCCGGACAGTAGCCAAAAACATTCAGTACTTC.

V usage is TRBV7-2 and J usage is TRBJ1-2, with 7 bases identical to TRBD1. Germline V CDR1 and CDR2: SGHTA, FQGNSA. CDR3 length: 13 residues. The V and J ends lost 5 bases and 8 bases, in that order; junction bases with no gene match: 8. CDR3: CASSPDRVGGYTF. The DNA for the CDR3 is TGTGCCAGCAGCCCAGACAGGGTTGGCGGCTACACCTTC.

This chain links TRBV25-1 with TRBJ2-3; D is uncertain. Per the germline V gene, CDR1 is MGHDK and CDR2 is SYGVNS. There are 16 residues in the CDR3. V shed 3 bases and J shed 0 bases, with 13 bases lying between them. The CDR3 DNA sequence: TGTGCCAGCAGTGAGGCGCAGCATACTAGCACAGATACGCAGTATTTT. The encoded protein is CASSEAQHTSTDTQYF.

The chain combines TRBV7-9 with TRBJ1-3; no clear D. CDR1 is SEHNR, CDR2 FQNEAQ, per germline (reference sequence). The CDR3 runs to 12 residues. V gave up 5 bases and J gave up 8 bases, with 10 bases separating them. CDR3 DNA: TGTGCCAGCAGCCCCCACGGGGACACCATATATTTT. It encodes CASSPHGDTIYF. Using reference TRBV7-9 and TRBJ1-3 for the parts outside the CDR3, the full variable domain is DTGVSQNPRHKITKRGQNVTFRCDPISEHNRLYWYRQTLGQGPEFLTYFQNEAQLEKSRLLSDRFSAERPKGSFSTLEIQRTEQGDSAMYLCASSPHGDTIYFGEGSWLTVV.

The V gene is TRBV28, the J gene TRBJ2-3; D is ambiguous. The CDR3 has 13 residues. Germline CDR1 is MDHEN and CDR2 is SYDVKM. The V and J ends lost 3 bases and 2 bases respectively, with 6 bases between them. The CDR3 DNA reads TGTGCCAGCAGTTTGGGGTCCACAGATACGCAGTATTTT. It specifies CASSLGSTDTQYF.

Sample share makes this clone medium-sized. The chain carries TRBV4-1 and TRBJ2-1, with 9 bases fitting TRBD2. The CDR3 has 17 residues. V was clipped by 4 bases and J by 7 bases; unmatched bases: 14. The germline gives CDR1 MGHRA, CDR2 YSYEKL. In DNA form, the CDR3 reads TGCGCCAGCAGCCCCCTATGGGCTAGCGGGACTAGGAATGAGCAGTTCTTC. Its translation is CASSPLWASGTRNEQFF.

This chain links TRBV4-1 with TRBJ2-3; 11 nucleotides match TRBD2. This CDR3 has 15 amino acids. V lost 6 bases and J lost 3; bases outside the gene matches: 5. Germline CDR1 is MGHRA and CDR2 is YSYEKL. The CDR3 loop reads CASRRVAGGTDTQYF. CDR3 bases: TGCGCCAGCAGGCGTGTAGCGGGAGGGACAGATACGCAGTATTTT.

CDR3: CASSLSSLSTDTQYF. CDR3 in DNA: TGTGCCAGCAGTTTATCCAGCCTTAGCACAGATACGCAGTATTTT. The gene calls are TRBV28 and TRBJ2-3; D is unresolved. The CDR3 spans 15 residues. Trimming shortened V by 1 base and J by 0 bases, and 8 bases separated the two germline ends. Germline CDR1 MDHEN, CDR2 SYDVKM.

The sample holds a few counts of this clone. The chain links TRBV11-2 to TRBJ2-1; D is perhaps TRBD2 (6 bases). Per germline, CDR1 SGHAT and CDR2 FQNNGV. The CDR3 extends over 15 amino acids. V was shortened by 5 bases and J by 0 bases, with 11 bases between the two germline ends. CDR3 sequence (DNA): TGTGCCAGCAGCGGGGGGTTGAGCTCCTACAATGAGCAGTTCTTC. Its translation: CASSGGLSSYNEQFF.

This chain links TRBV19 with TRBJ1-1; unclear D gene. The CDR3 covers 13 residues. Per the germline V gene, CDR1 is LNHDA and CDR2 is SQIVND (reference sequence). The germline V and J ends were trimmed by 3 bases and 2 bases, with 7 bases remaining between them. The CDR3 DNA is TGTGCCAGTAGTATCAGCCTAAACACTGAAGCTTTCTTT. Translating gives CASSISLNTEAFF.

V gene TRBV11-2 combines with J gene TRBJ1-3; no reliable D call. This CDR3 has 15 residues. Germline values: CDR1 SGHAT, CDR2 FQNNGV. With 4 bases removed from V and 4 bases from J, the gap between germline ends came to 14 bases. Here the CDR3 reads CASSSLAGSGNTIYF. CDR3 nucleotides: TGTGCCAGCAGCTCCTTAGCCGGTTCGGGAAACACCATATATTTT.

The DNA for the CDR3 is TGCGCCAGCAGCCAAGATCGGAGGGGACCAGTTAATGAAAAACTGTTTTTT. Translating gives CASSQDRRGPVNEKLFF. The chain is built from TRBV4-1 and TRBJ1-4; possible D gene TRBD1, 5 bases. This CDR3 contains 17 residues. V was shortened by 0 bases and J by 4 bases, with 15 bases between the two germline ends. CDR1 is MGHRA and CDR2 is YSYEKL in the germline V gene.

The chain joins TRBV7-8 to TRBJ1-6, with 8 nucleotides matching TRBD1. This CDR3 is 14 amino acids long. Trimming took 4 bases from V and 11 from J; bases not matched to a gene: 7. Germline CDR1 reads SGHVS; CDR2 reads FQNEAQ. The CDR3 reads CASSSTGGMTPLHF. As DNA, the CDR3 is TGTGCCAGCAGCTCCACAGGGGGTATGACACCCCTCCACTTT. The full variable domain, with the rest looked up from reference TRBV7-8 and TRBJ1-6, is GAGVSQSPRYKVAKRGQDVALRCDPISGHVSLFWYQQALGQGPEFLTYFQNEAQLDKSGLPSDRFFAERPEGSVSTLKIQRTQQEDSAVYLCASSSTGGMTPLHFGNGTRLTVT.